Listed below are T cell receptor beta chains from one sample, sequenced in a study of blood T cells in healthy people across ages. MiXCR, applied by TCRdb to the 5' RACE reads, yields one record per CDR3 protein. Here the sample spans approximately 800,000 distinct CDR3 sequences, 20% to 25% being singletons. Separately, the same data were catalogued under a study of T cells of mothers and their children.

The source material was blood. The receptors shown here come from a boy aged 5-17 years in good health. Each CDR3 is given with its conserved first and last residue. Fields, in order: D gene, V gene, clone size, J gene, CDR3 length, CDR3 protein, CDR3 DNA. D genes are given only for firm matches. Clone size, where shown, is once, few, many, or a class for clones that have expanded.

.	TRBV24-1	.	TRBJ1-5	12	CATSNSNQPQHF	TGTGCCACCAGCAATAGCAATCAGCCCCAGCATTTT
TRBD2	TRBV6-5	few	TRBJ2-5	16	CASSFGLAGTQETQYF	TGTGCCAGCAGTTTCGGACTAGCGGGCACGCAAGAGACCCAGTACTTC
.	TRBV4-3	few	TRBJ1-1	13	CASSQGTYTEAFF	TGCGCCAGCAGCCAAGGGACCTACACTGAAGCTTTCTTT
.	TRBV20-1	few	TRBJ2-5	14	CSARGREVQETQYF	TGCAGTGCTAGAGGCAGGGAGGTTCAAGAGACCCAGTACTTC
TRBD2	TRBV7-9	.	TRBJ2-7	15	CASSQSGMGTYEQYF	TGTGCCAGCAGCCAGAGCGGGATGGGGACCTACGAGCAGTACTTC
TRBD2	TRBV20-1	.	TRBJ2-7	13	CSARFAGDYEQYF	TGCAGTGCTAGATTCGCGGGGGATTACGAGCAGTACTTC
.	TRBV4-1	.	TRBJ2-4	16	CASSHPPGSQTGIQYF	TGCGCCAGCAGCCACCCCCCGGGCTCCCAGACGGGCATTCAGTACTTC
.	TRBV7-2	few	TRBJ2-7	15	CASSLGEASSYEQYF	TGTGCCAGCAGCTTAGGGGAGGCCAGCTCCTACGAGCAGTACTTC
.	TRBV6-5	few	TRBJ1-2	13	CASRTGLGGGYTF	TGTGCCAGCAGAACAGGCCTTGGAGGCGGCTACACCTTC
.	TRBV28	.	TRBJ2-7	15	CASSLGDTIPYEQYF	TGTGCCAGCAGTTTAGGGGACACGATACCCTACGAGCAGTACTTC
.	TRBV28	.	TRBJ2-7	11	CASHLGHEQYF	TGTGCCAGCCATTTAGGCCACGAGCAGTACTTC
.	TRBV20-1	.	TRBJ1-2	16	CSARVGGKNEAYGYTF	TGCAGTGCTAGAGTTGGGGGAAAAAATGAGGCCTATGGCTACACCTTC
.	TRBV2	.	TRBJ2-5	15	CASSESDRPSWTQYF	TGTGCCAGCAGTGAATCAGACAGGCCGTCCTGGACCCAGTACTTC
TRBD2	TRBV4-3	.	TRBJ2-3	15	CASSQALAERDTQYF	TGCGCCAGCAGCCAAGCCCTAGCGGAACGAGATACGCAGTATTTT
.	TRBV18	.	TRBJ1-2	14	CASSRDRDTYGYTF	TGTGCCAGCTCACGCGACCGGGACACCTATGGCTACACCTTC
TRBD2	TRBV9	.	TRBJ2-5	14	CASSVSGGAETQYF	TGTGCCAGCAGCGTTAGCGGGGGGGCCGAGACCCAGTACTTC
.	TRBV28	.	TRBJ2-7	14	CASSLPDPIYEQYF	TGTGCCAGCTCGCTACCAGATCCCATCTACGAGCAGTACTTC
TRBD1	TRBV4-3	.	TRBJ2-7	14	CASSREQGPYEQYF	TGCGCCAGCAGCCGTGAACAGGGGCCATACGAGCAGTACTTC
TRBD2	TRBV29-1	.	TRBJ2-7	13	CSVQTSGSYEQYF	TGCAGCGTTCAGACTAGCGGGTCCTACGAGCAGTACTTC
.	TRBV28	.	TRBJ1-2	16	CASSPEFLGNNYGYTF	TGTGCCAGCAGTCCCGAGTTCCTAGGGAATAACTATGGCTACACCTTC
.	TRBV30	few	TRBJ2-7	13	CAWTPDGWYEQYF	TGTGCCTGGACCCCTGATGGGTGGTACGAGCAGTACTTC
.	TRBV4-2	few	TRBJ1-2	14	CASGASQAGHGYTF	TGTGCCAGCGGCGCTTCTCAGGCAGGGCATGGCTACACCTTC
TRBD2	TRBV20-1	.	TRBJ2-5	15	CSFPDSGGFEETQYF	TGCAGTTTCCCGGACAGCGGGGGCTTCGAGGAGACCCAGTACTTC
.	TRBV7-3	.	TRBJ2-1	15	CASSFRLVGYNEQFF	TGTGCCAGCAGCTTCCGACTAGTAGGCTACAATGAGCAGTTCTTC
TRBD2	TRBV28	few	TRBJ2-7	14	CASSLRLATYEQYF	TGTGCCAGCAGTTTACGACTAGCCACCTACGAGCAGTACTTC
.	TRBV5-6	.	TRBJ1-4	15	CASSTGTWANEKLFF	TGTGCCAGCAGCACCGGGACATGGGCTAATGAAAAACTGTTTTTT
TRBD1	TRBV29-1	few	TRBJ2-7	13	CSVRTGEAYEQYF	TGCAGCGTACGGACAGGGGAAGCCTACGAGCAGTACTTC
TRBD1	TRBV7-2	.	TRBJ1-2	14	CASSLVGTGDGYTF	TGTGCCAGCAGCTTAGTAGGGACAGGGGATGGCTACACCTTC
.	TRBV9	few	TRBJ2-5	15	CASSVGSYNQETQYF	TGTGCCAGCAGCGTAGGGTCTTACAACCAAGAGACCCAGTACTTC
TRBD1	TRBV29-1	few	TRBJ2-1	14	CSVEPPDRENEQFF	TGCAGCGTTGAACCTCCAGACAGGGAAAATGAGCAGTTCTTC
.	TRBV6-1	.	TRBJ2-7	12	CASSVQGSEQYF	TGTGCCAGCAGTGTTCAGGGGAGCGAGCAGTACTTC
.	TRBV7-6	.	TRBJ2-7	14	CASSLGAGGFEQYF	TGTGCCAGCAGCTTAGGGGCCGGCGGCTTCGAGCAGTACTTC
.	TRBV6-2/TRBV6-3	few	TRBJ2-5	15	CASSYSKGNQETQYF	TGTGCCAGCAGTTACTCCAAGGGGAACCAAGAGACCCAGTACTTC
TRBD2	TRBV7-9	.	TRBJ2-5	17	CASSLADSGGPSETQYF	TGTGCCAGCAGCTTAGCGGACTCGGGAGGGCCCTCGGAGACCCAGTACTTC
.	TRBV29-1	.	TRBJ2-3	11	CSVQDTDTQYF	TGCAGCGTCCAGGACACAGATACGCAGTATTTT
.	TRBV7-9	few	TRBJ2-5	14	CASSLEASAETQYF	TGTGCCAGCAGCTTAGAGGCTAGCGCGGAGACCCAGTACTTC
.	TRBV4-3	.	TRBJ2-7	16	CASSQNIGGSAYEQYF	TGCGCCAGCAGCCAAAACATAGGGGGAAGCGCCTACGAGCAGTACTTC
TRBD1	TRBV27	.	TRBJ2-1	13	CASSPYRGSEQFF	TGTGCCAGCAGTCCTTACAGGGGTAGTGAGCAGTTCTTC
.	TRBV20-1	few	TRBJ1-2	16	CSARGITEVAYYGYTF	TGCAGTGCTAGGGGAATAACAGAGGTTGCCTACTATGGCTACACCTTC
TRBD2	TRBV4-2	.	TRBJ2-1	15	CASSRDYYSYNEQFF	TGTGCCAGCAGCCGGGACTACTACTCATACAATGAGCAGTTCTTC
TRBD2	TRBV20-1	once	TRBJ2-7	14	CSAAPSGRAYEQYF	TGCAGTGCTGCCCCCAGCGGGAGGGCCTACGAGCAGTACTTC
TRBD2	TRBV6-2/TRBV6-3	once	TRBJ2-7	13	CASSYPSGYEQYF	TGTGCCAGCAGTTACCCTAGCGGTTACGAGCAGTACTTC
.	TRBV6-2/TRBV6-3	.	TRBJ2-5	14	CASSYFTNQETQYF	TGTGCCAGCAGTTACTTCACAAACCAAGAGACCCAGTACTTC
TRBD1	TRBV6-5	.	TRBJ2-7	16	CASSYSRGQGENEQYF	TGTGCCAGCAGTTACTCGAGGGGGCAGGGTGAGAACGAGCAGTACTTC